By sample share, the clone carrying this T cell receptor (beta chain) is large. What it recognizes is unknown. V shed 0 bases, J shed 3 bases, and the junction held 6 bases outside the gene matches. The V gene's germline CDR1 is SGHNT and CDR2 YYREEE (reference sequence). This CDR3 spans 16 amino acids. Treatment meaning: roughly ten-day PBMC culture with coronavirus spike peptide pools or control peptides (ViraFEST assay). The sample belongs to a study of vaccination and CD4 T cells after COVID-19. Cultured CD4+ T cell DNA was sequenced using the Oncomine TCR Beta short-read assay. TCRdb recomputed calls from the PCR reads with MiXCR, one row per CDR3 protein. The sample yields fewer than 15,000 distinct CDR3 sequences, about 74% seen once. The study's findings and limits: Looking at convalescent patients, 304 of their 307 vaccine-specific clones were spike mono-reactive.

V and J are TRBV5-4 and TRBJ2-3; TRBD2 agrees at 8 bases. The sequencing here drew on CD4+ T cells from blood, cultured in vitro, taken after SARS-CoV-2 vaccination. This receptor was taken from a human donor who received a COVID-19 vaccine. The CDR3 nucleotides read TGTGCCAGCAGCTTGGTCGCGGGACTAGAAACAGATACGCAGTATTTT. This encodes CASSLVAGLETDTQYF.